What follows describes a single T cell receptor beta chain. Its recognized antigen is unknown. No base qualities exist here, and no much larger clone lies one base off it. The germline V gene supplies CDR1 SGHRS and CDR2 YFSETQ. The V end gives up 4 bases and the J end 6 bases, leaving 8 bases in the junction not matched to a gene. Including the terminal cysteine and phenylalanine, the CDR3 comprises 14 residues. The DNA shown is the 42-base CDR3, in frame from base 1. This record comes from a study of blood T cell repertoires in COVID-19 (dated by TCRdb to 2018 to 2021). Broadly, across the study: Collaborator samples came from the United States, Italy and Spain and covered acute and convalescent phases of COVID-19. The prospective study material was composed of cDNA or gDNA derived from T cells, B-cell-depleted T cells, or PBMCs. Deeply sampled blood TCRbeta repertoires from subjects exposed to, actively infected with, or recovered from COVID-19 were included in the dataset. The repertoires were released in a freely available public database meant as a resource for research on the immune response to SARS-CoV-2. The samples were drawn from the first 160 participants of the ongoing ImmuneRACE study and from about 1,200 subjects provided by 6 global collaborators. Sample metadata almost always included a de-identified subject ID, COVID-19 status, age in years and sex. Where HLA class I and class II types were available, the types were taken from metadata supplied by the sample provider, not from assay-based typing.

Collaborating institutions collected whole blood in K2EDTA tubes following their own protocols. For TCRbeta analysis, collaborators shipped samples in one of three forms: frozen whole blood, isolated PBMCs, or DNA extracted from either of those sample types. Summary of the overall study and its limitations: How much clinical and demographic metadata was included differed by source and by participant, and the metadata was provided uncurated.

The immunoSEQ Assay, a bias-controlled multiplex PCR, was used to amplify TCRbeta CDR3 regions from genomic DNA. As for how the authors treated the data: Within the assay, amplification of reference gene primers was used to estimate how many nucleated cells each sample contained. To quantify the absolute abundance of each unique TCRbeta CDR3 rearrangement, sequence reads were collapsed and filtered. Productive Simpson clonality was computed per sample as the square root of Simpson's diversity index over productive rearrangements. TCRdb re-hosts the immuneACCESS table, in-frame sequences only. Its copies lack some clones; in the studies checked, an unresolved V gene accounts for under half of them, and the cause for the rest is not known. V and J calls and clone size come straight from that table; D and trimming were deduced from the DNA. The sample has 80,000 to 130,000 clones on record, approximately 91% of them singletons. The ten most abundant clones make up roughly 6% of the sample.

The TCR was taken from an older woman with acute or convalescent COVID-19. The chain uses TRBV5-1 and TRBJ1-2; the junction holds 8 bases that match TRBD1. Specimen: peripheral blood. At the DNA level, the sequence is TGCGCCAGCAGCCCCCAGGACAGGGTCCATGGCTACACCTTC. The resulting protein is CASSPQDRVHGYTF.